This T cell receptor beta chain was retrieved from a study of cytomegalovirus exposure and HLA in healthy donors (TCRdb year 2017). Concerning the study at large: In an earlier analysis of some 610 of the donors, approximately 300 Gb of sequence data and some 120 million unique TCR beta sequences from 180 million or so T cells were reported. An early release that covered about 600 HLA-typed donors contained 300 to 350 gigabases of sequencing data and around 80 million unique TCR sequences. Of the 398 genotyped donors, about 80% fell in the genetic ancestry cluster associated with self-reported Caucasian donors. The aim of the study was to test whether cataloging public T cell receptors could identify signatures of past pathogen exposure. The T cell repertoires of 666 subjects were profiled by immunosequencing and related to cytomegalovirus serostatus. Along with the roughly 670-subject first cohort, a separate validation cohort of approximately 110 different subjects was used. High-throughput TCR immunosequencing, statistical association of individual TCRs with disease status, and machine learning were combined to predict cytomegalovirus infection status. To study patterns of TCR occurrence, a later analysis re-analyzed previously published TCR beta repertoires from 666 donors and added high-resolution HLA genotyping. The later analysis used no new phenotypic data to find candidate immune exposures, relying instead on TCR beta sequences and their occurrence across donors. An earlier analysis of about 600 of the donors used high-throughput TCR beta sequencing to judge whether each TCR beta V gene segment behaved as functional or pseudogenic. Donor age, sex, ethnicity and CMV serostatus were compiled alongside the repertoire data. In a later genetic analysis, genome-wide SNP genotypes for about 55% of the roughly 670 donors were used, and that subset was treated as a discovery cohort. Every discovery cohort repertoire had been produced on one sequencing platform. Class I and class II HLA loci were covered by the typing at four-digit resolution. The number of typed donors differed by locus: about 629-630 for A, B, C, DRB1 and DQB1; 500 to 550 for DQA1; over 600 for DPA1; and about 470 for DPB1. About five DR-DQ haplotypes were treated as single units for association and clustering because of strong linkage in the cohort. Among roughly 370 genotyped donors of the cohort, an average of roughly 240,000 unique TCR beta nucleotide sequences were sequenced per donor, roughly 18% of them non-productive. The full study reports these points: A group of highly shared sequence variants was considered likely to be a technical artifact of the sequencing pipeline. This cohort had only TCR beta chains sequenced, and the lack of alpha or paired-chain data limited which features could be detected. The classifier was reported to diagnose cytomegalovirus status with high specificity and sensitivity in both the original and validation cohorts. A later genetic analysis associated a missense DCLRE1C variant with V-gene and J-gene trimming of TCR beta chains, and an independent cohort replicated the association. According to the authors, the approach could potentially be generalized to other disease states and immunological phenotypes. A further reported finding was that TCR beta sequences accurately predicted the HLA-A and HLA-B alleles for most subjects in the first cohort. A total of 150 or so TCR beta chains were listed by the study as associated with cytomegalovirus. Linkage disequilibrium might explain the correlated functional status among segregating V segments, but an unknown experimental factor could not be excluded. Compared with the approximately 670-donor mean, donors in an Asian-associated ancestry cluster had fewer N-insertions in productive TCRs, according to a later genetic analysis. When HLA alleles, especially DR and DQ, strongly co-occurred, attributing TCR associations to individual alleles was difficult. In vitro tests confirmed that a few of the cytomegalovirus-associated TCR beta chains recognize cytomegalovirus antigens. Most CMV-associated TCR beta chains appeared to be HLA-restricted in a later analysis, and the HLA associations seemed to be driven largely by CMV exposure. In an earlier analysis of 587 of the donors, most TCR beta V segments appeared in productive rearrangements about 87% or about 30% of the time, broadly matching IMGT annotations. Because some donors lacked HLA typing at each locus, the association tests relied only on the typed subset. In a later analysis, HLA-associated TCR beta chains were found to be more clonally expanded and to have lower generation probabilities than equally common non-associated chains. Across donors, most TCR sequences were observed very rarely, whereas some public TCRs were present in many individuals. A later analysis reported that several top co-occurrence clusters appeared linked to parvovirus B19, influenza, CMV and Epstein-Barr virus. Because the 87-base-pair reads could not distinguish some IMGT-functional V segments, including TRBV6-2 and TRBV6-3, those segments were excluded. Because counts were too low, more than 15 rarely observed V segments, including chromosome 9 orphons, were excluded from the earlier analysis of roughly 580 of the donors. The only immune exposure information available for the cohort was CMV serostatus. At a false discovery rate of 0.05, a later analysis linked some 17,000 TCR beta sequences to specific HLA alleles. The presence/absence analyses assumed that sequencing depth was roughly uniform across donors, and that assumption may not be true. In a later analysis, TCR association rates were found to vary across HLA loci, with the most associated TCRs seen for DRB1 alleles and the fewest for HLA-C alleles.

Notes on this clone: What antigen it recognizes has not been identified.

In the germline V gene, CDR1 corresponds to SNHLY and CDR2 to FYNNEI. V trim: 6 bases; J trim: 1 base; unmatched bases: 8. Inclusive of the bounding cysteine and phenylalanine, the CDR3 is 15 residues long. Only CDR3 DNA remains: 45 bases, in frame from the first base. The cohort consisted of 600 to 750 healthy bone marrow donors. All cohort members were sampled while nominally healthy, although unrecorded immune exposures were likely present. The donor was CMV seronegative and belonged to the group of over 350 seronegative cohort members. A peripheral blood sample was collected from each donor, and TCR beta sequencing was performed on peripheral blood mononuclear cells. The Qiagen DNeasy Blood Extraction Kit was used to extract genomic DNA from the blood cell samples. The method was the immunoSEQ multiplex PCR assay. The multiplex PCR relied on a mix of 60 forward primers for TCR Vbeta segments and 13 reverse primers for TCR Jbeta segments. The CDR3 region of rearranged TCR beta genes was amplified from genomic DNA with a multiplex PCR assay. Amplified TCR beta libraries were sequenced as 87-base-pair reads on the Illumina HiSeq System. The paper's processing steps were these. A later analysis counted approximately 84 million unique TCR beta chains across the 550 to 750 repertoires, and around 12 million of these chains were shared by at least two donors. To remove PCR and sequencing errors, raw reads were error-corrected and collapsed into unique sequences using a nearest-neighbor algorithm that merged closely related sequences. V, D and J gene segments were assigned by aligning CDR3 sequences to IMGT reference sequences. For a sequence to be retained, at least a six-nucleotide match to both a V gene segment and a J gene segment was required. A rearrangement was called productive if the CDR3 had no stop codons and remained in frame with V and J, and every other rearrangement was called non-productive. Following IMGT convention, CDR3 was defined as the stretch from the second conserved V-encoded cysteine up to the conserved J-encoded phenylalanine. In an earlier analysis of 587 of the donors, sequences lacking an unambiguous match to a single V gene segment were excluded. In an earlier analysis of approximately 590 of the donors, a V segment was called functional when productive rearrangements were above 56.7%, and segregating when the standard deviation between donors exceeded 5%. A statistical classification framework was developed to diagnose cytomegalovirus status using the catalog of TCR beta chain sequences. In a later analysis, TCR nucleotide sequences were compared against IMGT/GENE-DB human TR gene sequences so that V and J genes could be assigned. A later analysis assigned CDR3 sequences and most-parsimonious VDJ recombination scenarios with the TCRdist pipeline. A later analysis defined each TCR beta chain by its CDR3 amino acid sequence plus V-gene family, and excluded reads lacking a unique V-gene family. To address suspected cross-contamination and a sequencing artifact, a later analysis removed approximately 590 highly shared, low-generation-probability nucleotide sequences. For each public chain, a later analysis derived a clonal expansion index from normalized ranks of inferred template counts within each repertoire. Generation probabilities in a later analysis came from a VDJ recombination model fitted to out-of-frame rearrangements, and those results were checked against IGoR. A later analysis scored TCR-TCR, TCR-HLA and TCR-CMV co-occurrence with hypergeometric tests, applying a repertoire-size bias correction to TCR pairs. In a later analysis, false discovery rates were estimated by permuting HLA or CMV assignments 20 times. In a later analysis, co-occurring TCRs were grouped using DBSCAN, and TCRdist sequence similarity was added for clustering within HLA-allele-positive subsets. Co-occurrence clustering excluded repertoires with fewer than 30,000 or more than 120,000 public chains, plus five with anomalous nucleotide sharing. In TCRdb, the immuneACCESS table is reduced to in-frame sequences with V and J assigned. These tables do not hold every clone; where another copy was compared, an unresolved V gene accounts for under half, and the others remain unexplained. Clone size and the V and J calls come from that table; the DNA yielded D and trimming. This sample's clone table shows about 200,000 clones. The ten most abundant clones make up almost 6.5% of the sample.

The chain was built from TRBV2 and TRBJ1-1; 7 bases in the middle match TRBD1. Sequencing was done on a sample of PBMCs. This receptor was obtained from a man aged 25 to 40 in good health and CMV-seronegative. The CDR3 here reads CASSRTGNWNTEAFF. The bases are TGTGCCAGCAGCCGGACAGGAAATTGGAACACTGAAGCTTTCTTT.